The 28 T cell receptor beta chains in this list originate from one sample, sequenced in a study of regulatory T cells in long-lasting Graves disease. The time point was: newly diagnosed GD, antithyroid drugs for less than 3 months. PBMC-derived RNA was used for the TCR library. Investigators prepared the TCR beta libraries by applying iRepertoire HTBI primers and Arm-PCR of CDR3 regions. From the multiplex PCR reads, TCRdb called clonotypes with MiXCR, one entry per CDR3 protein. The sample carries under 300,000 distinct CDR3 sequences, around 20% recorded once. Sequencing was performed on peripheral blood mononuclear cells (PBMCs), taken at new diagnosis, from a patient treated with antithyroid drugs. These receptors were collected from a female donor with Graves disease.

Worth noting for this clonotype: This could be a read error, since a much larger clone is one nucleotide away. Without the conserved terminal phenylalanine or tryptophan, this CDR3 likely stems from a read error. The chain carries TRBV5-6 and TRBJ2-5; D gene uncertain. Germline values: CDR1 SGHDT, CDR2 YYEEEE. This CDR3 region has 14 residues. Trimming cost V 0 bases and J 3 bases, with 9 bases left between them. The chain's CDR3 is CASSLGQEKETQYS. CDR3 nucleotides: TGTGCCAGCAGCTTGGGGCAGGAAAAAGAGACCCAGTACTCC.

This clonotype was recorded many times. The V call is TRBV20-1, the J call TRBJ2-5, with D unresolved. CDR3 length equals 13 residues. Trimming shortened V by 3 bases and J by 4 bases, and 12 bases separated the two germline ends. Germline CDR1 and CDR2: DFQATT and SNEGSKA (reference sequence). DNA of the CDR3: TGCAGTGCTAGTGTTGCTGCAGGAGAGACCCAGTACTTC. This codes for CSASVAAGETQYF.

This chain uses TRBV7-8 with TRBJ2-1; either TRBD1 or TRBD2 may fit D (5 bases each). The germline V gene encodes CDR1 SGHVS and CDR2 FQNEAQ. This CDR3 comprises 16 residues. V lost 1 base and J 8 bases, leaving 18 bases between the germline ends. The CDR3 DNA follows: TGTGCCAGCAGCTTAGTGAGGGTATCTAGGGGTGATGAGCAGTTCTTC. Amino acids: CASSLVRVSRGDEQFF.

This clonotype was found a few times. This could be a read error, since a much larger clone is one nucleotide away. Since the CDR3 does not end with the conserved phenylalanine or tryptophan, this likely comes from a read error. The chain couples TRBV20-1 to TRBJ1-2; unclear D gene. Deletions cut 3 bases from V and 5 bases from J, with 16 bases between. This CDR3 is 14 amino acids long. The germline V gene has CDR1 DFQATT and CDR2 SNEGSKA (reference sequence). This chain's CDR3 is CSARMAGRGYGYTL. The CDR3 DNA follows: TGCAGTGCTAGGATGGCCGGACGGGGATATGGCTACACCCTC.

This clonotype was detected many times. V and J are TRBV9 and TRBJ2-2; 8 bases fit TRBD2. From germline, CDR1 is SGDLS and CDR2 YYNGEE. Unmatched junction bases numbered 3, after V lost 3 bases and J lost 2 bases. CDR3 size: 15 residues. CDR3 amino acids: CASSAAGGNTGELFF. CDR3 DNA sequence: TGTGCCAGCAGCGCGGCGGGGGGAAACACCGGGGAGCTGTTTTTT.

This clonotype has at least ten counts. The V call is TRBV7-8, the J call TRBJ2-2, with 8 bases matching TRBD1. The CDR3 covers 17 residues. The V gene's germline CDR1 is SGHVS and CDR2 FQNEAQ. The trim removed 5 bases at V and 0 bases at J, leaving 8 bases unmatched. The CDR3 DNA is TGTGCCAGCAGCACCGCGACAGGGGCCACGAACACCGGGGAGCTGTTTTTT. Residues: CASSTATGATNTGELFF.

A note on this clonotype: This likely came from a read error, as a far larger clone is one base away. The chain recombines TRBV2 with TRBJ2-3; 7 bases agree with TRBD1. The end of the DNA is better explained by TRBJ2-1, so the J call may be wrong. Germline V lookup: CDR1 SNHLY, CDR2 FYNNEI. The CDR3 consists of 16 residues. The CDR3 DNA follows: TGTGCCAGCAGTGCCTCTGCAGGGGGAGTTTACAATGAGCAGTTCTTC. This sequence encodes CASSASAGGVYNEQFF.

The chain carries TRBV10-2 and TRBJ2-5, with D possibly matching TRBD2 (7 bases). Germline V gene lookup returns CDR1 WSHSY and CDR2 SAAADI. Trimming pared 9 bases from V and 5 bases from J, leaving 19 bases between. The CDR3 extends over 14 amino acids. CDR3 sequence (DNA): TGCGCCAGTGAACGGGGGGCCCGGGGGGAGACCCAGTACTTC. This encodes CASERGARGETQYF.

This chain joins TRBV19 and TRBJ2-3; 10 bases map to TRBD2. The germline CDR1 and CDR2 sequences are LNHDA and SQIVND (reference sequence). V was pared by 3 bases and J by 5 bases, with 5 bases of the junction left unmatched. There are 15 residues in the CDR3. CDR3 nucleotide sequence: TGTGCCAGTAGTATCCGTAGCGGGAGGAGAGATACGCAGTATTTT. Translated, it gives CASSIRSGRRDTQYF. The full variable domain, in which reference TRBV19 and TRBJ2-3 provide the parts outside the CDR3, is DGGITQSPKYLFRKEGQNVTLSCEQNLNHDAMYWYRQDPGQGLRLIYYSQIVNDFQKGDIAEGYSVSREKKESFPLTVTSAQKNPTAFYLCASSIRSGRRDTQYFGPGTRLTVL.

This clonotype was detected ten times or more. The rearrangement joins TRBV6-1 to TRBJ1-2, with a weak D call TRBD1 (5 bases). The germline V and J ends were trimmed by 2 bases and 4 bases, with 11 bases remaining between them. This CDR3 is 14 amino acids long. Germline loops: CDR1 MNHNS, CDR2 SASEGT. CDR3 nucleotides: TGTGCCAGCAGTGAATTCAGGGCCCCCTATGGCTACACCTTC. Translating gives CASSEFRAPYGYTF.

This clonotype appeared a few times. This rearrangement joins TRBV15 to TRBJ2-1; 7 bases map to TRBD1. Germline CDR1 and CDR2: LNHNV and YYDKDF (reference sequence). Unmatched junction bases numbered 10, after V lost 7 bases and J lost 1 base. This CDR3 has 16 residues. CDR3 sequence reads: CATNKQQGSSYNEQFF. DNA for the CDR3: TGTGCCACCAACAAACAACAGGGGAGTTCCTACAATGAGCAGTTCTTC.

This clonotype was seen a handful of times. The rearrangement uses TRBV11-1 and TRBJ1-2, with D uncertain. Trimming left V 0 bases short and J 6 bases short, with 11 bases between. Looked up from germline, CDR1 is SGHAT and CDR2 is FQDESV (reference sequence). This CDR3 is built from 14 residues. The CDR3 here is CASSLAVNTDGYTF. In DNA form, the CDR3 reads TGTGCCAGCAGCTTAGCGGTGAACACGGATGGCTACACCTTC.

This clonotype has just a few counts. The chain joins TRBV19 to TRBJ1-5; 7 positions agree with TRBD1. V trimming: 6 bases; J trimming: 3 bases; junction bases outside the gene matches: 11. Germline V lookup: CDR1 LNHDA, CDR2 SQIVND (reference sequence). The CDR3 has 16 amino acids. CDR3 sequence reads: CASSQRTGQDNQPQHF. The CDR3 DNA is TGTGCCAGTAGCCAGAGGACAGGACAAGACAATCAGCCCCAGCATTTT.

This clonotype was detected many times. The chain combines TRBV18 with TRBJ1-5; tentative D call: TRBD1 (6 bases). Germline assignment: CDR1 KGHSH and CDR2 LQKENI. The CDR3 has 14 amino acids. The V end was cut by 6 bases, the J end by 5 bases, with 14 bases between. The CDR3 sequence: CASSLSGDHQPQHF. CDR3 sequence (DNA): TGTGCCAGCTCGCTTTCAGGGGATCATCAGCCCCAGCATTTT.

This chain links TRBV6-1 with TRBJ1-4; 9 positions agree with TRBD1. The CDR3 runs to 17 residues. V was pared by 6 bases and J by 3 bases, with 11 bases of the junction left unmatched. Germline CDR1 reads MNHNS; CDR2 reads SASEGT. This chain's CDR3 is CASRHPGQGSANEKLFF. CDR3 DNA: TGTGCCAGCAGGCATCCGGGACAGGGCTCGGCTAATGAAAAACTGTTTTTT.

This clonotype is categorized as medium-sized (0.01 to 0.1%). The CDR3 DNA is TGTGCCAGCAGTGAAGGGGCGTACGGCAATCAGCCCCAGCATTTT. Its translation: CASSEGAYGNQPQHF. The V gene is TRBV2, the J gene TRBJ1-5; D is unclear. The CDR3 runs 15 residues. Germline V gene lookup returns CDR1 SNHLY and CDR2 FYNNEI. V was pared by 1 base and J by 2 bases, with 9 bases between.

In this sample, this clonotype turned up many times. CDR3 bases: TGTGCCAGCAGTTTAGGGGCGGGAGTGATAGAGACCCAGTACTTC. Translating gives CASSLGAGVIETQYF. The genes are TRBV27 and TRBJ2-5, with 7 bases aligning to TRBD2. Germline-derived CDR1 and CDR2 are MNHEY and SMNVEV (reference sequence). This CDR3 region has 15 residues. The V segment lost 2 bases and the J segment 4 bases; nucleotides outside the gene matches: 7.

This clonotype was found many times. The CDR3 bases are TGTGCCAGCAGCCAAGCCGACAGGACGAACTATGGCTACACCTTC. Its translation is CASSQADRTNYGYTF. V and J are TRBV3-1 and TRBJ1-2; perhaps TRBD1 as D (6 bases). Germline V gene data show CDR1 as LGHDT and CDR2 as YNNKEL (reference sequence). The CDR3 is 15 residues long. Trimming took off 1 base at V and 2 bases at J, with 11 bases between the two ends.

Of note for this clonotype: A read error is possible here, since a much larger clone lies one base away. The V call is TRBV10-3, the J call TRBJ2-5; 11 bases fit TRBD1. CDR1 ENHRY and CDR2 SYGVKD come from the germline V gene. The CDR3 has 14 amino acids. CDR3 DNA sequence: TGTGCCATCGGTGGACAGGGGGCTAGTGAGACCCGGTACTTC. As protein: CAIGGQGASETRYF.

The chain links TRBV12-3 or TRBV12-4 to TRBJ1-2; 9 bases agree with TRBD1. After removal of 4 bases from V and 5 bases from J, the junction contained 2 bases not matched to a gene. CDR3 length equals 13 residues. The CDR3 region is CASSSTGGYGYTF. The CDR3 nucleotides read TGTGCCAGCAGTTCGACAGGGGGTTATGGCTACACCTTC.

This CDR3 is CASSPPNYEQYF. The CDR3 DNA reads as TGTGCCAGCAGTCCCCCTAACTACGAGCAGTACTTC. The rearrangement joins TRBV28 to TRBJ2-7; D gene ambiguous. V shed 5 bases and J shed 3 bases, with 8 bases lying between them. The CDR3 loop spans 12 amino acids. The germline gives CDR1 MDHEN, CDR2 SYDVKM.

Note on this clonotype: A far larger clone differs by one base, so this is likely a read error. This sequence joins TRBV7-3 and TRBJ2-3; TRBD2 matches 8 bases. The germline gives CDR1 SGHTA, CDR2 FQGTGA. This CDR3 contains 17 residues. V was clipped by 7 bases and J by 1 base; unmatched bases: 13. Here the CDR3 DNA reads TGTGCCAGCAACTCACTGCGGGATAGCGGGGGCACAGATACGCAGTATTTT. Translating gives CASNSLRDSGGTDTQYF.

This clonotype has a count of ten or more. The chain employs TRBV2 and TRBJ2-2; D gene uncertain. V lost 8 bases, J lost 3 bases, and 16 bases lay in between. Germline V CDR1 and CDR2: SNHLY, FYNNEI. This CDR3 is built from 15 residues. The CDR3 DNA follows: TGTGCCAGCTCTTTGAATGCTGTGGACACCGGGGAGCTGTTTTTT. It translates to CASSLNAVDTGELFF.

This chain uses TRBV19 with TRBJ1-6; 7 bases map to TRBD1. CDR3 length: 14 amino acids. Losses at the gene ends were 5 bases for V and 6 bases for J; bases not matched to a gene: 4. Germline values: CDR1 LNHDA, CDR2 SQIVND (reference sequence). CDR3 region: CASSFRQGNSPLHF. The CDR3, as DNA: TGTGCCAGTAGTTTTCGACAGGGTAATTCACCCCTCCACTTT.

The rearrangement links TRBV7-7 to TRBJ2-7, with D hard to call. V lost 3 bases, J lost 6 bases, and 12 bases lay in between. This CDR3 is built from 13 residues. Germline values: CDR1 SSHAT, CDR2 FNYEAQ (reference sequence). The CDR3 loop reads CASSLDRNCEQYF. The CDR3 nucleotides are TGTGCCAGCAGCTTGGATCGAAACTGCGAGCAGTACTTC.

This clonotype came up many times. The CDR3 region is CASSLGGGAQGTDTQYF. CDR3 sequence (DNA): TGTGCCAGCAGCTTAGGGGGCGGGGCCCAGGGGACAGATACGCAGTATTTT. This rearrangement joins TRBV7-2 to TRBJ2-3, with D perhaps matching TRBD1 or TRBD2 (6 bases each). The CDR3 is 17 amino acids. V shed 1 base and J shed 3 bases, with 17 bases lying between them. Germline V CDR1 and CDR2: SGHTA, FQGNSA.

This clonotype was observed once. It differs at one base from a far larger clone, so likely a read error. The chain recombines TRBV7-3 with TRBJ2-1; 7 bases are a match to TRBD2. This CDR3 has 15 residues. V was clipped by 5 bases and J by 13 bases; unmatched bases: 17. Germline CDR1 is SGHTA and CDR2 is FQGTGA. The DNA for the CDR3 is TGTGCCAGCAGCCCCGGACTAGTCAACCAAGAGACCCAGTTCTTC. Translation: CASSPGLVNQETQFF.

This clonotype was recorded at least ten times. This chain uses TRBV20-1 with TRBJ2-1; no clear D. The CDR3 spans 16 residues. From germline, CDR1 is DFQATT and CDR2 SNEGSKA (reference sequence). The V gene lost 3 bases and the J gene lost 4 bases, with 19 bases spanning the gap. The DNA for the CDR3 is TGCAGTGCTAGTCGGAACGATAATCCCTCTTACAATGAGCAGTTCTTC. Encoded protein: CSASRNDNPSYNEQFF.